The next 15 T cell receptor beta chains were all read from a single sample in a study of response to subunit inactivated influenza vaccine (dated by TCRdb to between 2017 and 2018). Library preparation used RT-PCR. The sequencing machine was an Illumina HiSeq 2500. Using fastp trimming at Q25 and MiXCR clonotype assembly, TCRdb reanalyzed the public sequencing data and kept in-frame beta chains. Rows are unified per CDR3 protein, each entry keeping the most common DNA and genes. The sample has about 700,000 distinct CDR3 sequences on record, approximately 14% of them singletons. The leading ten clones occupy about 9.9% of the sample. The sample in question was PBMCs from blood, obtained approximately 13 days after vaccination. The receptors were sampled from a man in his fifties who received an inactivated influenza vaccine. Donor details come from another sample of the same person, matched by shared clones.

The chain uses TRBV7-9 and TRBJ2-3, with D hard to call. Between the trimmed V and J ends, which lost 4 bases and 2 bases, there was a span of 7 bases. The CDR3 loop spans 13 amino acids. CDR1 SEHNR and CDR2 FQNEAQ come from the germline V gene (reference sequence). Here the CDR3 reads CASSSHFTDTQYF. In DNA form, the CDR3 reads TGTGCCAGCAGCTCCCACTTCACAGATACGCAGTATTTT.

This clonotype was seen a handful of times. The chain combines TRBV20-1 with TRBJ2-3; the D is unclear. The CDR3 contains 16 residues. Trimming removed 3 bases from V and 0 bases from J, with 16 bases in between. The germline CDR1 and CDR2 sequences are DFQATT and SNEGSKA (reference sequence). Here the CDR3 reads CSARGLTAPSTDTQYF. CDR3 bases: TGCAGTGCTAGGGGCCTGACTGCGCCTAGCACAGATACGCAGTATTTT.

V gene TRBV29-1 combines with J gene TRBJ2-6; no clear D gene. V gave up 2 bases and J gave up 0 bases, with 8 bases separating them. The germline CDR1 and CDR2 sequences are SQVTM and ANQGSEA. The length of the CDR3 is 15 residues. CDR3 sequence (DNA): TGCAGCGTTGAACCATTATACTCTGGGGCCAACGTCCTGACTTTC. It is translated as CSVEPLYSGANVLTF. The full variable domain, completed using reference TRBV29-1 and TRBJ2-6, is SAVISQKPSRDICQRGTSLTIQCQVDSQVTMMFWYRQQPGQSLTLIATANQGSEATYESGFVIDKFPISRPNLTFSTLTVSNMSPEDSSIYLCSVEPLYSGANVLTFGAGSRLTVL.

The rearrangement joins TRBV6-5 to TRBJ1-1, with unresolved D. CDR1 and CDR2 from the germline V gene are MNHEY and SVGAGI. Deletions cut 2 bases from V and 0 bases from J, with 7 bases between. The length of the CDR3 is 14 residues. This CDR3 reads CASSYPGMNTEAFF. The CDR3 nucleotides are TGTGCCAGCAGTTACCCGGGGATGAACACTGAAGCTTTCTTT.

The chain has TRBV18 and TRBJ1-6; D is undetermined. The V and J ends lost 2 bases and 5 bases respectively, with 4 bases between them. CDR1 KGHSH and CDR2 LQKENI come from the germline V gene. The length of the CDR3 is 13 residues. The CDR3 here is CASSPSDNSPLHF. The CDR3 nucleotides read TGTGCCAGCTCACCATCGGATAATTCACCCCTCCACTTT.

The rearrangement uses TRBV7-6 and TRBJ2-1; a weak D match, TRBD1 (6 bases). Germline V CDR1 and CDR2: SGHVS, FNYEAQ. V was cut by 7 bases and J by 10 bases, with 17 bases left in between. This CDR3 has 13 residues. For the CDR3, the DNA is TGTGCCAGCACCCGGAGCACAAGGGGGGAGCAGTTCTTC. Encoded protein: CASTRSTRGEQFF.

The chain couples TRBV20-1 to TRBJ2-7, with 9 bases lining up with TRBD1. The V and J ends lost 6 bases and 7 bases, in that order; junction bases with no gene match: 7. Germline lookup yields CDR1 DFQATT and CDR2 SNEGSKA (reference sequence). The CDR3 is 12 residues long. The CDR3 protein is CSARTGDGEQYF. The CDR3 nucleotides are TGCAGTGCAAGGACAGGGGACGGGGAGCAGTACTTC.

This clonotype has just a few counts. V gene TRBV2 combines with J gene TRBJ2-7; D unresolved. V was pared by 3 bases and J by 5 bases, with 14 bases between. Germline CDR1 is SNHLY and CDR2 is FYNNEI. This CDR3 is built from 14 residues. The DNA for the CDR3 is TGTGCCAGCAGTGAGGAACCGAGTACCGACGAGCAGTACTTC. This translates into CASSEEPSTDEQYF.

This clonotype came up many times. This chain links TRBV28 with TRBJ2-7, with D possibly called TRBD1 or TRBD2 (5 bases each). The CDR3 loop spans 15 amino acids. In germline, CDR1 is MDHEN, CDR2 SYDVKM. V was pared by 5 bases and J by 6 bases, with 20 bases between. The CDR3 region has the DNA TGTGCCAGCAGTAGAGCCGGGACGGTGGGCTCCGAGCAGTACTTC. Translated: CASSRAGTVGSEQYF.

This clonotype was seen a few times. The chain uses TRBV6-1 and TRBJ2-7; D remains ambiguous. Germline loops: CDR1 MNHNS, CDR2 SASEGT. The CDR3 loop spans 13 amino acids. Deletions cut 7 bases from V and 2 bases from J, with 12 bases between. The CDR3 is CASTQVYPYEQYF. In DNA, the CDR3 is TGTGCCAGCACCCAGGTTTATCCCTACGAGCAGTACTTC.

This clonotype came up many times. J is TRBJ1-2 and V is TRBV10-2; 8 bases agree with TRBD1. CDR3 length equals 12 residues. Trimming cost V 8 bases and J 1 base; bases outside gene matches: 0. Per the germline V gene, CDR1 is WSHSY and CDR2 is SAAADI. CDR3 DNA sequence: TGCGCCAGCGGACAGGGTAACTATGGCTACACCTTC. It yields the protein CASGQGNYGYTF.

In this sample, this clonotype turned up many times. The chain uses TRBV5-4 and TRBJ2-1; tentative D call: TRBD2 (6 bases). The V end lost 2 bases, the J end lost 0 bases, and 9 bases lay between the germline ends. The CDR3 has 15 amino acids. CDR1 is SGHNT and CDR2 is YYREEE in the germline V gene (reference sequence). The CDR3 DNA reads TGTGCCAGCAGCTTTGGGACTTCCTCCTACAATGAGCAGTTCTTC. Amino acid sequence: CASSFGTSSYNEQFF.

Many counts were recorded for this clonotype. This rearrangement joins TRBV5-1 to TRBJ2-3; D is uncertain. Germline V lookup: CDR1 SGHRS, CDR2 YFSETQ. The CDR3 sequence is 13 residues long. With 5 bases removed from V and 1 base from J, the gap between germline ends came to 8 bases. The CDR3 DNA reads TGCGCCAGCAGTCAGAAAGGCACAGATACGCAGTATTTT. Encoded protein: CASSQKGTDTQYF. Looking up the rest from reference TRBV5-1 and TRBJ2-3 gives the full variable domain: KAGVTQTPRYLIKTRGQQVTLSCSPISGHRSVSWYQQTPGQGLQFLFEYFSETQRNKGNFPGRFSGRQFSNSRSEMNVSTLELGDSALYLCASSQKGTDTQYFGPGTRLTVL.

This chain uses TRBV6-1 with TRBJ2-6; no clear D. Germline loops: CDR1 MNHNS, CDR2 SASEGT. Trimming stripped 5 bases from V and 0 bases from J, with 14 bases between. The CDR3 sequence is 17 residues long. The CDR3 DNA reads TGTGCCAGCAGTAATTCTAGACTCCACTCTGGGGCCAACGTCCTGACTTTC. This sequence encodes CASSNSRLHSGANVLTF.

In this sample, this clonotype turned up a few times. The V and J genes are TRBV7-2 and TRBJ2-7; D unresolved. CDR1 is SGHTA and CDR2 is FQGNSA in the germline V gene. V lost 1 base to trimming and J lost 4 bases, with 11 bases between them. This CDR3 has 14 residues. CDR3 DNA sequence: TGTGCCAGCAGCTTAGGTCCGGGTGATTACGAGCAGTACTTC. Encoded protein: CASSLGPGDYEQYF.